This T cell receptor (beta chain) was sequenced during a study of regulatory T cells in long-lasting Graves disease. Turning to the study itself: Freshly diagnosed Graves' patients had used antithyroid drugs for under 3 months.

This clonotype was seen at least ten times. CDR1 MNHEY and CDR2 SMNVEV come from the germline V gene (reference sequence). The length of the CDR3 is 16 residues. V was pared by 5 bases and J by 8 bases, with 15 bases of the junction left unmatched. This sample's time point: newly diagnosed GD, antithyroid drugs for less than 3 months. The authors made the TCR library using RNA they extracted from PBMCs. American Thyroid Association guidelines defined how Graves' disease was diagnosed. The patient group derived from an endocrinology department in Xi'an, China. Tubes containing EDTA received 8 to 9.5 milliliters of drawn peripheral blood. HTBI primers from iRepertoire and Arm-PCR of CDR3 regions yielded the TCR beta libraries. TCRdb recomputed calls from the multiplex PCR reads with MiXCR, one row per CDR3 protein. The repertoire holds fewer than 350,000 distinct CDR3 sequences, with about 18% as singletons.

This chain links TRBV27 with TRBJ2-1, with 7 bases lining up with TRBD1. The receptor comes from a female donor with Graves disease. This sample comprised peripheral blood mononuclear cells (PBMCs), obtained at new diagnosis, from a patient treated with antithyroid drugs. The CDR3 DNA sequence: TGTGCCAGCAGTCCCCCGGGACAGAGTTTGATCGATGAGCAGTTCTTC. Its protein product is CASSPPGQSLIDEQFF.